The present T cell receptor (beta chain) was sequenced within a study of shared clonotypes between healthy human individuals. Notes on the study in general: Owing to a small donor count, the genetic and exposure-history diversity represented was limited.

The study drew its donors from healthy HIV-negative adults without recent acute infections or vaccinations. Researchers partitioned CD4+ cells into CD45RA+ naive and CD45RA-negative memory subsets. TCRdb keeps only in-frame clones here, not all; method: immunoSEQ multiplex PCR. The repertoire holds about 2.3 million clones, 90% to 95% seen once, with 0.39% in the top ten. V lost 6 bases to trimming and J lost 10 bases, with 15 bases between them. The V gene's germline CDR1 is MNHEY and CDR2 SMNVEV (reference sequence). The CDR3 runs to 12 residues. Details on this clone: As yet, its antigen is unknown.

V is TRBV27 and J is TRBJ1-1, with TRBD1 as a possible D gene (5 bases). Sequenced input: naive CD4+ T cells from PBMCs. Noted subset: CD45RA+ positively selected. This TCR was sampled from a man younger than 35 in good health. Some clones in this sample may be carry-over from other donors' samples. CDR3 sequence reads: CASSRGGAPAFF. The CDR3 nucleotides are TGTGCCAGCAGCCGGGGAGGGGCTCCAGCTTTCTTT.